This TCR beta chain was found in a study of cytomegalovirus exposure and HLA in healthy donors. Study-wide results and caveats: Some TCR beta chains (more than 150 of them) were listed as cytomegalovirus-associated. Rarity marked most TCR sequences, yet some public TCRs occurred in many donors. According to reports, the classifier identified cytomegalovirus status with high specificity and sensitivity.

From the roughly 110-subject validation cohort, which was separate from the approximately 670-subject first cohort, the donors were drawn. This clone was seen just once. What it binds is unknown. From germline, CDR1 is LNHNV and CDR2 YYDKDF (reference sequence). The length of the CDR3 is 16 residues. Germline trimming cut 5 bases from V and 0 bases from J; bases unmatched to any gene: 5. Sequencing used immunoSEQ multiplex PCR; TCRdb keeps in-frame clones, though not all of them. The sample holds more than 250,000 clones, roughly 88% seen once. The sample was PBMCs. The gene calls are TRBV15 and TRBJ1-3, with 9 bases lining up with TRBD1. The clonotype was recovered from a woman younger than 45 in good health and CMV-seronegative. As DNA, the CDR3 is TGTGCCACCAGCGGGGGACAGGGATACTCTGGAAACACCATATATTTT. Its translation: CATSGGQGYSGNTIYF.